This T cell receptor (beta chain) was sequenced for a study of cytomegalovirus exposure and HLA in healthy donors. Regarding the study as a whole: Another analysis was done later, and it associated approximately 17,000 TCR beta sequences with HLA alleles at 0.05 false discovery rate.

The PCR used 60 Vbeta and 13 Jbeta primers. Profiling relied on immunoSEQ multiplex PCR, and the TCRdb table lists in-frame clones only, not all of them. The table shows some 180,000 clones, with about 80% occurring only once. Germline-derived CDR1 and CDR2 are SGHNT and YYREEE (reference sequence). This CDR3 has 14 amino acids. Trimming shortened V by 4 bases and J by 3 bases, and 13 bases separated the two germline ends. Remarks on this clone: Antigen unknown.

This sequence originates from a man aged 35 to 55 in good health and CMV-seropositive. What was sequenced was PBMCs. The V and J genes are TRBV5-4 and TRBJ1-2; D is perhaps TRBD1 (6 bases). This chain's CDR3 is CASSPGGLHYGYTF. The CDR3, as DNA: TGTGCCAGCAGCCCTGGGGGCCTCCACTATGGCTACACCTTC.